The source of this T cell receptor (beta chain) is a study of CD8 T cells in ankylosing spondylitis (dated by TCRdb to 2016 to 2017). At the level of the whole study: The study profiled T cell receptor beta repertoires in healthy donors and ankylosing spondylitis patients to find disease-linked TCR variants. Samples of peripheral blood were taken, and for ankylosing spondylitis patients, synovial fluid was collected as well. The whole study cohort included over a hundred healthy donors and 25 ankylosing spondylitis patients. Results the study describes overall, beyond this receptor: The disease-linked clones had a CD8+ phenotype and were found at relatively low frequencies in peripheral blood. Some of the motif variants had been reported before in the synovial fluid and blood of reactive arthritis patients, a finding that suggests common disease-initiation mechanisms. The disease-linked clones were reported to be significantly enriched in matched synovial fluid samples from ankylosing spondylitis patients. Blood from ankylosing spondylitis patients appeared to be characterized by a TCR beta motif composed of under 10 highly homologous amino acid variants.

With respect to this clonotype: Its binding antigen is unknown. Per-base quality was not reported, and no clone a single base away is much larger than it.

The sample was run on an Illumina HiSeq 2500. Quantitative 5'-RACE with molecular barcodes was used to prepare TCR beta libraries. From the authors' description of their analysis: A new computational method, built on a probabilistic model of VDJ rearrangement, was used to identify disease-linked TCR variants. TCRdb reworked the public reads: Q25 trimming with fastp, MiXCR clone assembly, productive beta chains retained. Each CDR3 protein gets just one entry, which takes the most common genes and DNA from the rows behind it. TCRdb assigned the V and J calls; the authors' analysis was not used. The table for this sample lists 30,000 to 45,000 distinct CDR3 sequences; roughly an eighth of them were counted only once. Roughly 32% of the sample belongs to the ten largest clones. Synovial fluid samples were paired with blood samples taken from the same ankylosing spondylitis patients. V sheds 2 bases and J sheds 8 bases, leaving 10 bases between their ends. Including cysteine and phenylalanine, the CDR3 has 13 amino acids. The retained sequence is limited to the CDR3, 39 bases, with the frame set at the first base.

This receptor was obtained from a male donor with ankylosing spondylitis. The V and J segments used are TRBV12-3 or TRBV12-4 and TRBJ2-4, with the identity of the D gene unclear. The sample consisted of synovial fluid, either unsorted or a sorted T cell fraction (not recorded which). The CDR3 amino acid sequence is: CASSLPDGDIQYF. The bases are TGTGCCAGCAGTTTACCGGACGGAGACATTCAGTACTTC.